This T cell receptor (beta chain) appears in the sequencing data of a study of beta chain features in type 1 diabetes. Sequencing targeted expressed TCRB transcripts, as all isolated RNA had been reverse transcribed. Assay: immunoSEQ multiplex PCR; the TCRdb copy retains only in-frame clones and omits some. The sample has 300,000 or so clones; 7% to 9% are singletons. V lost 4 bases and J lost 6; bases outside the gene matches: 13. The CDR3 totals 16 residues. Germline CDR1 is SGHDT and CDR2 is YYEEEE. The TCR originated in a woman under 30 in good health. This chain joins TRBV5-6 and TRBJ1-2, with 9 bases fitting TRBD1. What was sequenced was central memory CD4+ T cells from blood. CDR3 sequence: CASSPLHRGQKDGYTF. DNA for the CDR3: TGTGCCAGCAGCCCGCTCCACAGGGGGCAAAAAGATGGCTACACCTTC.